The 25 T cell receptor beta chains below were found in one sample sequenced in a study of blood T cell repertoires in COVID-19. Produced via immunoSEQ multiplex PCR; TCRdb's table is partial and in-frame only. The table lists about 170,000 clones, over 70% of them singletons. Sequenced input: peripheral blood. These receptors were collected from a man aged 65 to 85 with acute or convalescent COVID-19.

V and J are TRBV2 and TRBJ2-7, with D possibly matching TRBD2 (6 bases). The ends were cut back, 7 bases at V and 2 bases at J, with 15 bases in the middle. Germline lookup yields CDR1 SNHLY and CDR2 FYNNEI. CDR3 size: 14 residues. The DNA of the CDR3 is TGTGCCAGCAAGACTAGGGACGAAGCCTACGAGCAGTACTTC. This sequence encodes CASKTRDEAYEQYF. Supplemented by reference TRBV2 and TRBJ2-7, the full variable domain reads EPEVTQTPSHQVTQMGQEVILRCVPISNHLYFYWYRQILGQKVEFLVSFYNNEISEKSEIFDDQFSVERPDGSNFTLKIRSTKLEDSAMYFCASKTRDEAYEQYFGPGTRLTVT.

This clone was detected many times. The chain uses TRBV25-1 and TRBJ1-4; D unresolved. Germline CDR1 reads MGHDK; CDR2 reads SYGVNS. V gave up 3 bases and J gave up 3 bases, with 14 bases separating them. The CDR3 is 16 residues long. This CDR3 reads CASSDAPGSANEKLFF. Here the CDR3 DNA reads TGTGCCAGCAGTGATGCCCCGGGGAGCGCTAATGAAAAACTGTTTTTT.

The rearrangement joins TRBV10-3 to TRBJ1-3; 10 bases fit TRBD1. Trimming cost V 3 bases and J 3 bases; bases outside gene matches: 5. The CDR3 contains 16 residues. The germline CDR1 and CDR2 sequences are ENHRY and SYGVKD. CDR3 sequence (DNA): TGTGCCATCAGTGACCGAGACAGGGGGCTTGGAAACACCATATATTTT. Its protein product is CAISDRDRGLGNTIYF.

The gene calls are TRBV27 and TRBJ1-5; 7 nucleotides align to TRBD1. Looked up from germline, CDR1 is MNHEY and CDR2 is SMNVEV (reference sequence). The CDR3 consists of 15 residues. Unmatched junction bases numbered 7, after V lost 4 bases and J lost 4 bases. As DNA, the CDR3 is TGTGCCAGCAGTTCCCGGGACAGCCCGAATCAGCCCCAGCATTTT. Its protein product is CASSSRDSPNQPQHF.

The gene calls are TRBV4-1 and TRBJ1-2; D possibly corresponds to TRBD1 (5 bases). Germline V lookup: CDR1 MGHRA, CDR2 YSYEKL. Trimming left V 0 bases short and J 0 bases short, with 17 bases between. The CDR3 sequence is 18 residues long. CDR3 DNA: TGCGCCAGCAGCCAAGACCCAGCGTCCAGGGCGACTAACTATGGCTACACCTTC. Translating gives CASSQDPASRATNYGYTF.

J is TRBJ2-3 and V is TRBV19; D remains ambiguous. Deletions cut 3 bases from V and 6 bases from J, with 16 bases between. The germline gives CDR1 LNHDA, CDR2 SQIVND (reference sequence). The CDR3 contains 15 residues. The DNA of the CDR3 is TGTGCCAGTAGTATGGAAGGTCTACCCGGGGATACGCAGTATTTT. Its protein is CASSMEGLPGDTQYF.

The V and J genes are TRBV4-2 and TRBJ2-5; 9 bases map to TRBD2. V lost 1 base and J lost 0; bases outside the gene matches: 3. The CDR3 is 16 residues long. Germline V gives CDR1 LGHNA, CDR2 YNFKEQ. The CDR3 sequence is CASSQGQRGDQETQYF. The CDR3 region has the DNA TGTGCCAGCAGCCAAGGACAGCGGGGGGACCAAGAGACCCAGTACTTC.

The CDR3, as DNA: TGTGCCAGCAGCAAGGTCCTACAGGGAGTCCACGAGCAGTACTTC. The encoded protein is CASSKVLQGVHEQYF. The chain has TRBV21-1 and TRBJ2-7; the D segment call TRBD1 is taken from the table without a DNA check. TRBV21-1 is tagged as a pseudogene. CDR3 length: 15 residues.

The chain joins TRBV11-2 to TRBJ2-2; tentatively, D is TRBD2 (5 bases). CDR1 is SGHAT and CDR2 is FQNNGV in the germline V gene. V gave up 2 bases and J gave up 5 bases, with 18 bases separating them. The CDR3 extends over 17 amino acids. The CDR3 DNA is TGTGCCAGCAGCTTACGACCACCGACTACGAGGACCGGGGAGCTGTTTTTT. Translated: CASSLRPPTTRTGELFF.

CDR3 bases: TGTGCCAGCAGTCAGGTCTCACATTCTGGAAACACCATATATTTT. Its protein is CASSQVSHSGNTIYF. The gene calls are TRBV6-5 and TRBJ1-3; D is uncertain. Germline V lookup: CDR1 MNHEY, CDR2 SVGAGI. Trimming removed 5 bases from V and 1 base from J, with 12 bases in between. The CDR3 loop spans 15 amino acids.

The sample holds a few counts of this clone. The chain carries TRBV19 and TRBJ1-5, with 7 positions matching TRBD1. In germline, CDR1 is LNHDA, CDR2 SQIVND (reference sequence). V lost 7 bases to trimming and J lost 0 bases; unmatched junction nucleotides: 9. This CDR3 contains 16 residues. CDR3 in amino acids: CASTLQGGLSNQPQHF. The CDR3 DNA sequence: TGTGCCAGTACCCTCCAAGGGGGCCTTAGCAATCAGCCCCAGCATTTT.

The chain has TRBV24-1 and TRBJ1-3, with D tentatively TRBD1 (5 bases). The CDR3 consists of 15 residues. Trimming removed 6 bases from V and 0 bases from J, with 11 bases in between. Germline-derived CDR1 and CDR2 are KGHDR and SFDVKD. CDR3 sequence: CATSPDSYSGNTIYF. Here the CDR3 DNA reads TGTGCCACCAGTCCAGACAGTTACTCTGGAAACACCATATATTTT.

The chain couples TRBV2 to TRBJ1-2, with a possible D match to TRBD1 (5 bases). The CDR3 is 14 residues long. V lost 11 bases and J 7 bases, leaving 23 bases between the germline ends. CDR1 and CDR2 (germline): SNHLY, FYNNEI. The CDR3 sequence is CAGYSGRDYGGYTF. The CDR3 DNA sequence: TGTGCCGGATATAGCGGCAGGGACTACGGTGGCTACACCTTC. The variable domain in full, with the rest retrieved from reference TRBV2 and TRBJ1-2, is EPEVTQTPSHQVTQMGQEVILRCVPISNHLYFYWYRQILGQKVEFLVSFYNNEISEKSEIFDDQFSVERPDGSNFTLKIRSTKLEDSAMYFCAGYSGRDYGGYTFGSGTRLTVV.

The V gene is TRBV10-3, the J gene TRBJ1-2; weak D call: TRBD1 (5 bases). The CDR3 is 14 residues long. V lost 4 bases and J 0 bases, leaving 9 bases between the germline ends. Germline CDR1 and CDR2: ENHRY and SYGVKD. The CDR3, as DNA: TGTGCCATCAGTGTGGACACTTCTAACTATGGCTACACCTTC. Translating it yields CAISVDTSNYGYTF.

The V gene is TRBV19, the J gene TRBJ1-1; perhaps TRBD1 as D (5 bases). Trimming left V 4 bases short and J 3 bases short, with 12 bases between. Germline V CDR1 and CDR2: LNHDA, SQIVND (reference sequence). This CDR3 spans 14 amino acids. CDR3: CASSKSRADTEAFF. The CDR3, as DNA: TGTGCCAGTAGTAAGAGCAGGGCAGACACTGAAGCTTTCTTT.

The gene calls are TRBV19 and TRBJ2-7, with a weak D call TRBD1 (6 bases). The CDR3 extends over 15 amino acids. Trimming left V 5 bases short and J 1 base short, with 15 bases between. In germline, CDR1 is LNHDA, CDR2 SQIVND (reference sequence). CDR3 sequence (DNA): TGTGCCAGTAGTGCCCAGGGGCCCCCGTCCTACGAGCAGTACTTC. Protein sequence: CASSAQGPPSYEQYF.

The chain recombines TRBV7-6 with TRBJ2-6; the D is unclear. Germline CDR1 reads SGHVS; CDR2 reads FNYEAQ. V was shortened by 1 base and J by 0 bases, with 10 bases between the two germline ends. The CDR3 totals 17 residues. The CDR3 loop reads CASSLGPTSSGANVLTF. In nucleotides, the CDR3 is TGTGCCAGCAGCTTAGGGCCCACAAGCTCTGGGGCCAACGTCCTGACTTTC.

The chain has TRBV28 and TRBJ1-4, with 7 bases identical to TRBD1. The V gene's germline CDR1 is MDHEN and CDR2 SYDVKM. V shed 9 bases and J 8 bases; nucleotides not matched to a gene: 6. The CDR3 runs to 12 residues. CDR3 in DNA: TGTGCCAGTACGACAGGGCCCGAAAAACTGTTTTTT. Protein product: CASTTGPEKLFF. Based on the CDR3 plus reference TRBV28 and TRBJ1-4, the full variable domain is DVKVTQSSRYLVKRTGEKVFLECVQDMDHENMFWYRQDPGLGLRLIYFSYDVKMKEKGDIPEGYSVSREKKERFSLILESASTNQTSMYLCASTTGPEKLFFGSGTQLSVL.

This sequence joins TRBV11-3 and TRBJ2-6; a possible D gene is TRBD2 (6 bases). CDR1 and CDR2 from the germline V gene are SGHNT and YENEEA. Trimming took 4 bases from V and 4 from J, leaving 23 bases between them. CDR3 length: 19 amino acids. The CDR3 is CASSSEPGGTLGGANVLTF. The CDR3 DNA sequence: TGTGCCAGCAGCTCCGAACCTGGAGGGACCTTGGGCGGGGCCAACGTCCTGACTTTC.

The V and J genes are TRBV5-8 and TRBJ1-5; 10 bases agree with TRBD1. The CDR3 extends over 16 amino acids. Germline trimming cut 0 bases from V and 6 bases from J; bases unmatched to any gene: 6. Germline CDR1 is SGHTS and CDR2 is YDEGEE. The CDR3 coding sequence is TGTGCCAGCAGCTTGGGACAGGGGGCGCCGGGTCAGCCCCAGCATTTT. It yields the protein CASSLGQGAPGQPQHF.

The chain employs TRBV2 and TRBJ2-7; 8 nucleotides match TRBD1. Germline loops: CDR1 SNHLY, CDR2 FYNNEI. V was clipped by 10 bases and J by 6 bases; unmatched bases: 5. The CDR3 runs 11 residues. CDR3 in DNA: TGTGCCACAGGACAGGGCGGCGAGCAGTACTTC. Protein product: CATGQGGEQYF.

The J gene is TRBJ2-1, the V gene TRBV7-3, with 9 bases matching TRBD1. The CDR3 is 13 amino acids. Germline V gives CDR1 SGHTA, CDR2 FQGTGA. V gave up 4 bases and J gave up 8 bases; unmatched junction bases: 3. The CDR3 sequence is CASSSGQGYEQFF. The CDR3 coding sequence is TGTGCCAGCAGCTCGGGACAGGGTTATGAGCAGTTCTTC. Supplemented by reference TRBV7-3 and TRBJ2-1, the full variable domain reads GAGVSQTPSNKVTEKGKYVELRCDPISGHTALYWYRQSLGQGPEFLIYFQGTGAADDSGLPNDRFFAVRPEGSVSTLKIQRTERGDSAVYLCASSSGQGYEQFFGPGTRLTVL.

This sequence joins TRBV27 and TRBJ1-5, with TRBD1 identical over 11 bases. This CDR3 has 20 amino acids. Germline trimming cut 5 bases from V and 3 bases from J; bases unmatched to any gene: 18. CDR1 and CDR2 from the germline V gene are MNHEY and SMNVEV (reference sequence). The CDR3 protein is CASSPYSGTGGRASNQPQHF. The DNA for the CDR3 is TGTGCCAGCAGTCCATATTCTGGGACAGGGGGTCGAGCATCCAATCAGCCCCAGCATTTT.

The chain recombines TRBV30 with TRBJ2-3, with TRBD2 matching over 11 bases. This CDR3 spans 16 amino acids. Germline CDR1 is GTSNPN and CDR2 is SVGIG (reference sequence). After removal of 5 bases from V and 0 bases from J, the junction contained 7 bases not matched to a gene. CDR3 protein: CAWAPGTSGSTDTQYF. The CDR3, as DNA: TGTGCCTGGGCACCCGGGACTAGCGGTAGCACAGATACGCAGTATTTT.

The rearrangement uses TRBV2 and TRBJ1-2; 9 nucleotides align to TRBD1. Germline CDR1 reads SNHLY; CDR2 reads FYNNEI. The length of the CDR3 is 15 residues. V was clipped by 8 bases and J by 0 bases; unmatched bases: 7. CDR3 protein: CASSGRTGANYGYTF. The CDR3 DNA sequence: TGTGCCAGCTCCGGGAGGACAGGGGCTAACTATGGCTACACCTTC.